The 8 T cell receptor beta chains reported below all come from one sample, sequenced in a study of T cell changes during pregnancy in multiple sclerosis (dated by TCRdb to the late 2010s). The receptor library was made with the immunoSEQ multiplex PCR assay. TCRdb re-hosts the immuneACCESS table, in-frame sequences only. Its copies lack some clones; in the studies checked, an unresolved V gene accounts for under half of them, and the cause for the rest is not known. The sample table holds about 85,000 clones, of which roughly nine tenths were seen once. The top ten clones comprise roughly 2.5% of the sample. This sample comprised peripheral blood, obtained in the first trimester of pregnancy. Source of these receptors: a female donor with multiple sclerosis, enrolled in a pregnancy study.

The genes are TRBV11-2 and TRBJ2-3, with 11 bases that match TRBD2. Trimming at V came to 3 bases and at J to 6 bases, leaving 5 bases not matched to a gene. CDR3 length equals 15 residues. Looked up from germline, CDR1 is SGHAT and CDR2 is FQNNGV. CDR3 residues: CASSFLAGGGDTQYF. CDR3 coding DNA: TGTGCCAGCAGCTTCCTAGCGGGAGGAGGGGATACGCAGTATTTT.

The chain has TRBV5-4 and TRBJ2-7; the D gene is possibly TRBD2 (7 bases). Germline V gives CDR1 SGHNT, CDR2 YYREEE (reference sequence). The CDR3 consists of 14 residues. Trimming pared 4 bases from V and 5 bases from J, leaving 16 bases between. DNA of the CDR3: TGTGCCAGCAGCCCCTTAGGGGGGGGGAACGAGCAGTACTTC. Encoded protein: CASSPLGGGNEQYF. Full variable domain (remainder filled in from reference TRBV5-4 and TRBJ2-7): ETGVTQSPTHLIKTRGQQVTLRCSSQSGHNTVSWYQQALGQGPQFIFQYYREEENGRGNFPPRFSGLQFPNYSSELNVNALELDDSALYLCASSPLGGGNEQYFGPGTRLTVT.

The CDR3 is CASSLDVLAVYNEQFF. The DNA for the CDR3 is TGTGCCAGCAGCTTAGACGTACTAGCGGTCTACAATGAGCAGTTCTTC. The chain employs TRBV7-6 and TRBJ2-1; TRBD2 aligns across 8 bases. Germline-derived CDR1 and CDR2 are SGHVS and FNYEAQ. There are 16 residues in the CDR3. V was pared by 1 base and J by 3 bases, with 5 bases of the junction left unmatched.

The CDR3 nucleotides read TGCGCCAGCAGCTTGGACGGCACCGGGGAGCTGTTTTTT. Encoded protein: CASSLDGTGELFF. This rearrangement joins TRBV5-1 to TRBJ2-2; D unclear. The CDR3 is made up of 13 amino acids. The germline gives CDR1 SGHRS, CDR2 YFSETQ. Trimming removed 0 bases from V and 4 bases from J, with 4 bases in between.

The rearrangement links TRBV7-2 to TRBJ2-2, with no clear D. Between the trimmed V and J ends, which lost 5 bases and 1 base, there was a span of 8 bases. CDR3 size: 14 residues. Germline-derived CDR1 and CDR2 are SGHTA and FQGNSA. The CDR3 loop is CASSPRKNTGELFF. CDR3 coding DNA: TGTGCCAGCAGCCCCCGTAAGAACACCGGGGAGCTGTTTTTT.

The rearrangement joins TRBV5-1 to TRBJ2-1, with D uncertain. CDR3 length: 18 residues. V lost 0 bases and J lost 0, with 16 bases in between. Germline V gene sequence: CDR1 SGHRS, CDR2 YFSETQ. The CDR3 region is CASSLDPSDLSSYNEQFF. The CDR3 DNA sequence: TGCGCCAGCAGCTTGGACCCCTCCGACTTAAGCTCCTACAATGAGCAGTTCTTC.

CDR3 in DNA: TGTGCCAGCAGTCCGGACAGGGGTGGGGTTACGCAGTATTTT. This codes for CASSPDRGGVTQYF. This rearrangement joins TRBV6-5 to TRBJ2-3, with 9 bases fitting TRBD1. The CDR3 contains 14 residues. V lost 5 bases to trimming and J lost 8 bases; unmatched junction nucleotides: 8. Per the germline V gene, CDR1 is MNHEY and CDR2 is SVGAGI.

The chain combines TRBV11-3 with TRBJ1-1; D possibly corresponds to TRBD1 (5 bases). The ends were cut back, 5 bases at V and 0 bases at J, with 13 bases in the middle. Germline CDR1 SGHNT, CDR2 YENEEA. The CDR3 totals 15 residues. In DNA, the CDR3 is TGTGCCAGCAGCCCCCAGGGCAGGGTGAACACTGAAGCTTTCTTT. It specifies CASSPQGRVNTEAFF.